The 8 T cell receptor beta chains below all came from one sample that was sequenced in a study of OX40 agonist ivuxolimab in advanced cancers. The protocol was immunoSEQ multiplex PCR, while the TCRdb copy is restricted to in-frame clones and leaves out a portion. The repertoire holds about 54,000 clones, with 84% as singletons. The starting material was CD4+ or CD8+ T cells sorted from blood, obtained in a trial of the OX40 agonist ivuxolimab. Every receptor here comes from an adult with an advanced solid tumor such as melanoma, head and neck, liver or kidney cancer.

The rearrangement uses TRBV6-6 and TRBJ1-5, with a tentative D call TRBD1 (5 bases). This CDR3 is built from 15 residues. V was cut by 7 bases and J by 2 bases, with 15 bases left in between. The germline gives CDR1 MNHNY, CDR2 SVGAGI (reference sequence). CDR3 sequence (DNA): TGTGCCAGCACCTCGAGAGGGGCCGGCAATCAGCCCCAGCATTTT. Residues: CASTSRGAGNQPQHF.

The chain links TRBV2 to TRBJ2-1; 8 nucleotides line up with TRBD1. V lost 11 bases and J lost 8; bases outside the gene matches: 17. In germline, CDR1 is SNHLY, CDR2 FYNNEI. The CDR3 is made up of 15 amino acids. CDR3 region: CAVGNRGKSGHEQFF. The CDR3 DNA sequence: TGTGCCGTAGGAAACAGGGGGAAGTCTGGCCATGAGCAGTTCTTC.

This chain connects TRBV18 to TRBJ1-5, with D uncertain. The CDR3 consists of 14 residues. V gave up 3 bases and J gave up 7 bases, with 13 bases separating them. CDR1 and CDR2 from the germline V gene are KGHSH and LQKENI. The CDR3 is CASSPPGEIQPQHF. In DNA, the CDR3 is TGTGCCAGCTCACCTCCGGGTGAGATCCAGCCCCAGCATTTT.

The chain couples TRBV5-3 to TRBJ2-7; the D call may be TRBD1 or TRBD2 (5 bases each). TRBV5-3 is an ORF for which the function is uncertain. This CDR3 spans 15 amino acids. The germline V and J ends were trimmed by 1 base and 1 base, with 12 bases remaining between them. Here the CDR3 DNA reads TGTGCCAGAAGCTTGTCTGGGACGGAATCCTACGAGCAGTACTTC. Protein sequence: CARSLSGTESYEQYF.

This clone was recorded a few times. This chain joins TRBV5-1 and TRBJ1-2; D may be TRBD1 (5 bases). The CDR3 has 16 amino acids. CDR1 and CDR2 (germline): SGHRS, YFSETQ. V lost 5 bases and J lost 0, with 17 bases in between. Here the CDR3 reads CASRSGTASSNYGYTF. In nucleotides, the CDR3 is TGCGCCAGCAGATCCGGGACGGCCTCGTCTAACTATGGCTACACCTTC.

V is TRBV25-1 and J is TRBJ2-2; 9 bases are a match to TRBD2. After removal of 6 bases from V and 5 bases from J, the junction contained 13 bases not matched to a gene. Germline loops: CDR1 MGHDK, CDR2 SYGVNS. This CDR3 spans 17 amino acids. The CDR3 coding sequence is TGTGCCAGCAGCCCCGAGGCACTAGCGGGTTATACCGGGGAGCTGTTTTTT. Translation gives CASSPEALAGYTGELFF.

The V and J genes are TRBV19 and TRBJ2-2; D tentatively fits TRBD1 or TRBD2 (5 bases each). Trimming left V 1 base short and J 7 bases short, with 13 bases between. The germline V gene has CDR1 LNHDA and CDR2 SQIVND (reference sequence). The CDR3 contains 15 residues. CDR3 sequence: CASSIVGTLGGELFF. CDR3 coding DNA: TGTGCCAGTAGTATAGTAGGGACGCTCGGCGGGGAGCTGTTTTTT. The full variable domain, with the rest looked up from reference TRBV19 and TRBJ2-2, is DGGITQSPKYLFRKEGQNVTLSCEQNLNHDAMYWYRQDPGQGLRLIYYSQIVNDFQKGDIAEGYSVSREKKESFPLTVTSAQKNPTAFYLCASSIVGTLGGELFFGEGSRLTVL.

Only one count was recorded for this clone. In DNA, the CDR3 is TGTGCCAGCAGCCCATGGCCGAATCGAACCGGGGAGCTGTTTTTT. Its translation: CASSPWPNRTGELFF. This chain links TRBV9 with TRBJ2-2, with D unclear. Per germline, CDR1 SGDLS and CDR2 YYNGEE. V was trimmed by 4 bases and J by 5 bases, leaving 15 bases between them. The CDR3 is 15 amino acids.